One and the same sample provided the 20 T cell receptor beta chains below, sequenced in a study of blood T cell repertoires in COVID-19. The repertoire was sequenced with immunoSEQ multiplex PCR; TCRdb's copy has only in-frame clones and lacks some. The table has tens of thousands of clones, roughly 70% seen once. The source material was peripheral blood. These receptor sequences come from a woman in her sixties or seventies with acute or convalescent COVID-19.

This rearrangement joins TRBV11-3 to TRBJ2-2; tentative D call: TRBD1 (5 bases). Germline V gives CDR1 SGHNT, CDR2 YENEEA. Between the trimmed V and J ends, which lost 5 bases and 1 base, there was a span of 11 bases. The CDR3 is made up of 15 amino acids. Written as DNA, the CDR3 is TGTGCCAGCAGCAAGGGGCTAGAGAACACCGGGGAGCTGTTTTTT. Translation: CASSKGLENTGELFF.

The chain carries TRBV4-1 and TRBJ2-7; 11 bases fit TRBD2. V shed 3 bases, J shed 2 bases, and the junction held 3 bases outside the gene matches. Germline V gives CDR1 MGHRA, CDR2 YSYEKL. CDR3 length equals 15 residues. The CDR3 bases are TGCGCCAGCAGCCAGGGGACTAGCGGAGCCTACGAGCAGTACTTC. Its protein is CASSQGTSGAYEQYF.

The rearrangement uses TRBV7-2 and TRBJ2-1; D call uncertain. This CDR3 region has 15 residues. The germline V gene has CDR1 SGHTA and CDR2 FQGNSA. V dropped 1 base and J dropped 0 bases, with 7 bases sitting between them. CDR3 in amino acids: CASSLGYSSYNEQFF. The CDR3 nucleotides read TGTGCCAGCAGCTTAGGTTATAGCTCCTACAATGAGCAGTTCTTC.

The chain recombines TRBV19 with TRBJ2-1; the match to TRBD2 covers 8 bases. This CDR3 spans 18 amino acids. V dropped 2 bases and J dropped 5; count of bases not matched to a gene: 14. From germline, CDR1 is LNHDA and CDR2 SQIVND (reference sequence). The CDR3 DNA sequence: TGTGCCAGTAGTATAAGCGGGTCTAGCGGGTCCAGCAACAATGAGCAGTTCTTC. Amino acid sequence: CASSISGSSGSSNNEQFF. The entire variable domain, with the rest obtained from reference TRBV19 and TRBJ2-1, is as follows: DGGITQSPKYLFRKEGQNVTLSCEQNLNHDAMYWYRQDPGQGLRLIYYSQIVNDFQKGDIAEGYSVSREKKESFPLTVTSAQKNPTAFYLCASSISGSSGSSNNEQFFGPGTRLTVL.

Comments on this clone: A junction end diverges from the germline sequence, so it may reflect a read error. The sample holds other DNA sequences that translate to the same CDR3. The rearrangement uses TRBV7-3 and TRBJ2-2; possible D gene TRBD2, 7 bases. In germline, CDR1 is SGHTA, CDR2 FQGTGA. The CDR3 extends over 13 amino acids. CDR3 sequence: CASSLGGPRELFF. For the CDR3, the DNA is TGCGCCAGCAGCTTGGGGGGGCCTCGGGAGCTGTTTTTT.

The J gene is TRBJ2-5, the V gene TRBV28; TRBD1 agrees at 7 bases. The CDR3 spans 15 residues. Germline V gene sequence: CDR1 MDHEN, CDR2 SYDVKM. The V gene end was trimmed by 5 bases and the J gene end by 4 bases; junction bases not matched to a gene: 10. CDR3 DNA sequence: TGTGCCAGCAGTGAGCCAAGGGGGCGGCGAGAGACCCAGTACTTC. Residues: CASSEPRGRRETQYF.

In this sample, this clone turned up a few times. The rearrangement uses TRBV7-9 and TRBJ1-5, with D perhaps matching TRBD1 (6 bases). Between the trimmed V and J ends, which lost 1 base and 2 bases, there was a span of 12 bases. The germline V gene has CDR1 SEHNR and CDR2 FQNEAQ (reference sequence). CDR3 length: 16 residues. CDR3 DNA: TGTGCCAGCAGCTTAGAAGGAGCAGGGGGCAATCAGCCCCAGCATTTT. Translation gives CASSLEGAGGNQPQHF.

A single count supports this clone. V and J are TRBV28 and TRBJ1-3, with 8 positions matching TRBD1. V shed 5 bases and J 4 bases; nucleotides not matched to a gene: 7. CDR1 is MDHEN, CDR2 SYDVKM, per germline. The CDR3 length is 15 residues. This CDR3 is CASSIRTGSGNTIYF. The CDR3, as DNA: TGTGCCAGCAGTATCCGGACAGGGTCGGGAAACACCATATATTTT.

The rearrangement uses TRBV13 and TRBJ2-1, with 7 bases that match TRBD1. Trimming cost V 4 bases and J 4 bases; bases outside gene matches: 7. The CDR3 is made up of 15 amino acids. The germline V gene encodes CDR1 PRHDT and CDR2 FYEKMQ (reference sequence). CDR3 residues: CASSSSGTEYNEQFF. The CDR3 coding sequence is TGTGCCAGCAGCTCATCCGGGACAGAATACAATGAGCAGTTCTTC.

The genes are TRBV9 and TRBJ2-5; the D gene is possibly TRBD2 (5 bases). Germline V gives CDR1 SGDLS, CDR2 YYNGEE. V lost 2 bases, J lost 1 base, and 12 bases lay in between. The CDR3 runs 15 residues. CDR3 DNA: TGTGCCAGCAGCGTCTCCCCTAGCACCCAAGAGACCCAGTACTTC. It yields the protein CASSVSPSTQETQYF.

The J gene is TRBJ2-1, the V gene TRBV7-9; 12 positions agree with TRBD2. V lost 3 bases and J lost 12; bases outside the gene matches: 6. This CDR3 is built from 14 residues. Germline CDR1 and CDR2: SEHNR and FQNEAQ (reference sequence). The CDR3 reads CASSLASGRDWQFF. The CDR3, as DNA: TGTGCCAGCAGCTTGGCTAGCGGGAGGGATTGGCAGTTCTTC.

The chain couples TRBV12-3 or TRBV12-4 to TRBJ1-2; D not resolved. This CDR3 region has 13 residues. V was clipped by 3 bases and J by 2 bases, with 7 bases between them. CDR3 amino acids: CASSLGGNYGYTF. The DNA of the CDR3 is TGTGCCAGCAGTTTGGGAGGGAACTATGGCTACACCTTC.

This clone was counted a few times. The chain uses TRBV14 and TRBJ1-2, with D perhaps TRBD1 (5 bases). Germline CDR1 is SGHDN and CDR2 is FVKESK. This CDR3 contains 15 residues. The ends were cut back, 2 bases at V and 9 bases at J, with 19 bases in the middle. Here the CDR3 reads CASSQLGPGDDRYTF. The CDR3 coding sequence is TGTGCCAGCAGCCAACTCGGCCCGGGGGATGATCGCTACACCTTC. The full variable domain, completed using reference TRBV14 and TRBJ1-2, is EAGVTQFPSHSVIEKGQTVTLRCDPISGHDNLYWYRRVMGKEIKFLLHFVKESKQDESGMPNNRFLAERTGGTYSTLKVQPAELEDSGVYFCASSQLGPGDDRYTFGSGTRLTVV.

There are a few counts of this clone. The chain joins TRBV7-8 to TRBJ1-5; D remains unclear. The CDR3 covers 15 residues. Trimming cost V 4 bases and J 7 bases, with 17 bases left between them. CDR1 is SGHVS and CDR2 is FQNEAQ in the germline V gene. CDR3 nucleotides: TGTGCCAGCAGCTCTGCGCTGGGCCCCGGCCAGCCCCAGCATTTT. Its protein is CASSSALGPGQPQHF.

The chain recombines TRBV14 with TRBJ2-1; unclear D gene. The CDR3 runs to 12 residues. Deletions cut 3 bases from V and 9 bases from J, with 9 bases between. Germline V gives CDR1 SGHDN, CDR2 FVKESK. CDR3 bases: TGTGCCAGCAGCCAGTCTAGAGGTGAGCAGTTCTTC. It yields the protein CASSQSRGEQFF.

This clone turned up a few times. V is TRBV9 and J is TRBJ1-4, with 9 nucleotides matching TRBD1. The J segment lost 3 bases and the V segment lost 3 bases, leaving 3 bases of the junction unmatched. This CDR3 contains 15 residues. In germline, CDR1 is SGDLS, CDR2 YYNGEE. CDR3 region: CASSAGQGPNEKLFF. The CDR3 bases are TGTGCCAGCAGCGCCGGACAGGGGCCTAATGAAAAACTGTTTTTT.

This sequence joins TRBV27 and TRBJ2-2; 8 bases are shared with TRBD1. The CDR3 has 17 residues. Unmatched junction bases numbered 11, after V lost 5 bases and J lost 3 bases. From germline, CDR1 is MNHEY and CDR2 SMNVEV (reference sequence). CDR3 nucleotides: TGTGCCAGCAGTGTTGCGGACAGGGTGGGCGACACCGGGGAGCTGTTTTTT. It codes for CASSVADRVGDTGELFF.

This sequence joins TRBV7-8 and TRBJ2-1; D is perhaps TRBD2 (6 bases). Trimming shortened V by 8 bases and J by 1 base, and 12 bases separated the two germline ends. The CDR3 runs to 14 residues. Germline V gene lookup returns CDR1 SGHVS and CDR2 FQNEAQ. The CDR3 sequence is CASAPSASYNEQFF. In nucleotides, the CDR3 is TGTGCCAGCGCGCCTAGCGCGTCCTACAATGAGCAGTTCTTC.

The rearrangement joins TRBV30 to TRBJ2-5; 8 bases match TRBD1. CDR3 length: 13 amino acids. In germline, CDR1 is GTSNPN, CDR2 SVGIG (reference sequence). The V segment lost 0 bases and the J segment 9 bases; nucleotides outside the gene matches: 6. CDR3 amino acids: CAWSVQGGQAQYF. The CDR3 DNA is TGTGCCTGGAGTGTACAGGGGGGCCAGGCCCAGTACTTC.

The chain recombines TRBV3-1 (or the pseudogene TRBV3-2) with TRBJ1-3, with 8 bases that match TRBD1. CDR1 is LGHDT, CDR2 YNNKEL, per germline (reference sequence). The V gene end was trimmed by 5 bases and the J gene end by 6 bases; junction bases not matched to a gene: 6. CDR3 length: 14 residues. The CDR3: CASSDTGGANTIYF. In DNA, the CDR3 is TGTGCCAGCAGCGACACAGGGGGTGCAAACACCATATATTTT.